These 29 T cell receptor beta chains came from one sample sequenced in a study of blood T cell repertoires in COVID-19. This table comes from immunoSEQ multiplex PCR, and its TCRdb copy is limited to in-frame clones, with some not included. The sample includes approximately 200,000 clones, 84% of them seen just once. Sequencing used peripheral blood. The origin of the receptors is a woman in her 30s who had recovered from COVID-19.

This chain links TRBV12-5 with TRBJ1-5, with 10 bases fitting TRBD1. This CDR3 region has 16 residues. Germline V lookup: CDR1 LGHNT, CDR2 FRNRAP. Losses at the gene ends were 4 bases for V and 6 bases for J; bases not matched to a gene: 9. CDR3 sequence reads: CASGYDRDRGRQPQHF. CDR3 in DNA: TGTGCTAGTGGTTACGACCGGGACAGGGGTCGTCAGCCCCAGCATTTT.

The chain employs TRBV4-2 and TRBJ2-7, with 10 bases aligning to TRBD2. The DNA matches TRBJ2-5 better at its end, which makes the J call doubtful. This CDR3 region has 15 residues. CDR1 and CDR2 from the germline V gene are LGHNA and YNFKEQ. The CDR3 protein is CASSQWTSGQETQYF. CDR3 coding DNA: TGTGCCAGCAGCCAGTGGACTAGCGGACAAGAGACCCAGTACTTC.

The chain joins TRBV2 to TRBJ2-1; 7 bases match TRBD2. CDR3 length equals 15 residues. The junction had 6 bases not matched to a gene; V was cut back by 5 bases and J by 2 bases. CDR1 is SNHLY and CDR2 is FYNNEI in the germline V gene. CDR3 sequence (DNA): TGTGCCAGCAGTCGAGAAAGCGGGGCCTACAATGAGCAGTTCTTC. Its protein product is CASSRESGAYNEQFF.

J is TRBJ1-3 and V is TRBV10-2; D remains ambiguous. Germline V gene lookup returns CDR1 WSHSY and CDR2 SAAADI. V was cut by 3 bases and J by 2 bases, with 14 bases left in between. The CDR3 runs 16 residues. The DNA of the CDR3 is TGCGCCAGCAGTGAAAATTCGGGGATTACTGGAAACACCATATATTTT. It translates to CASSENSGITGNTIYF.

A few counts support this clone. This sequence joins TRBV7-9 and TRBJ2-7; the D gene is possibly TRBD1 (6 bases). The CDR3 extends over 16 amino acids. Between the trimmed V and J ends, which lost 5 bases and 5 bases, there was a span of 22 bases. Germline lookup yields CDR1 SEHNR and CDR2 FQNEAQ (reference sequence). CDR3 nucleotides: TGTGCCAGCAGCCAGACGTGGGGCAGGGGCTCAGACGAGCAGTACTTC. Translated: CASSQTWGRGSDEQYF. The full variable domain, with the rest looked up from reference TRBV7-9 and TRBJ2-7, is DTGVSQNPRHKITKRGQNVTFRCDPISEHNRLYWYRQTLGQGPEFLTYFQNEAQLEKSRLLSDRFSAERPKGSFSTLEIQRTEQGDSAMYLCASSQTWGRGSDEQYFGPGTRLTVT.

CDR3 residues: CAIAPRVSYEQYF. Here the CDR3 DNA reads TGTGCCATCGCCCCGAGGGTCTCCTACGAGCAGTACTTC. The chain joins TRBV10-3 to TRBJ2-7, with D possibly TRBD2 on 5 matching bases. V shed 8 bases and J shed 0 bases, with 11 bases lying between them. The CDR3 has 13 residues. Germline assignment: CDR1 ENHRY and CDR2 SYGVKD.

The CDR3 spells CASSRDLRTGGETQYF. For the CDR3, the DNA is TGCGCCAGCAGCCGGGACCTCAGGACAGGCGGCGAGACCCAGTACTTC. The gene calls are TRBV5-1 and TRBJ2-5; 7 bases match TRBD1. The CDR3 is made up of 16 amino acids. Trimming removed 4 bases from V and 5 bases from J; junction bases left unmatched: 14. CDR1 and CDR2 from the germline V gene are SGHRS and YFSETQ.

J is TRBJ1-3 and V is TRBV7-9; D is undetermined. CDR1 is SEHNR and CDR2 is FQNEAQ in the germline V gene (reference sequence). The CDR3 runs 15 residues. V was shortened by 4 bases and J by 2 bases, with 12 bases between the two germline ends. The CDR3 sequence: CASSSIEVAGNTIYF. CDR3 bases: TGTGCCAGCAGCTCCATAGAGGTCGCTGGAAACACCATATATTTT.

This clone was seen more than once but under ten times. V gene TRBV25-1 combines with J gene TRBJ2-7; the D gene is possibly TRBD1 (6 bases). V was cut by 3 bases and J by 0 bases, with 12 bases left in between. CDR1 is MGHDK and CDR2 is SYGVNS in the germline V gene. This CDR3 has 15 residues. Written as DNA, the CDR3 is TGTGCCAGCAGTGAGCCCGGGACAACCTCCTACGAGCAGTACTTC. As protein: CASSEPGTTSYEQYF.

V gene TRBV28 combines with J gene TRBJ2-7, with TRBD1 as a possible D gene (7 bases). Trimming shortened V by 10 bases and J by 4 bases, and 23 bases separated the two germline ends. CDR1 is MDHEN and CDR2 is SYDVKM in the germline V gene. This CDR3 spans 15 amino acids. CDR3 loop: CATNQEGASFYEQYF. CDR3 nucleotide sequence: TGTGCCACCAATCAGGAGGGGGCGAGTTTTTACGAGCAGTACTTC.

The rearrangement joins TRBV13 to TRBJ1-2; 7 nucleotides line up with TRBD1. With V trimmed by 4 bases and J by 3 bases, 5 bases remained unmatched. The CDR3 is 14 amino acids. Germline lookup yields CDR1 PRHDT and CDR2 FYEKMQ (reference sequence). CDR3: CASSYTGVYYGYTF. The CDR3 nucleotides are TGTGCCAGCAGCTATACAGGGGTTTACTATGGCTACACCTTC.

This sequence joins TRBV5-1 and TRBJ2-5; TRBD1 might be the D (6 bases). The germline V gene encodes CDR1 SGHRS and CDR2 YFSETQ. The ends were cut back, 4 bases at V and 0 bases at J, with 10 bases in the middle. The CDR3 has 14 residues. CDR3 nucleotides: TGCGCCAGCAGCCGGAACAGGGACCAAGAGACCCAGTACTTC. Its protein is CASSRNRDQETQYF. Looking up the rest from reference TRBV5-1 and TRBJ2-5 gives the full variable domain: KAGVTQTPRYLIKTRGQQVTLSCSPISGHRSVSWYQQTPGQGLQFLFEYFSETQRNKGNFPGRFSGRQFSNSRSEMNVSTLELGDSALYLCASSRNRDQETQYFGPGTRLLVL.

The chain links TRBV11-2 to TRBJ2-7; possible D gene TRBD1, 6 bases. This CDR3 has 14 residues. Trimming stripped 0 bases from V and 6 bases from J, with 12 bases between. From germline, CDR1 is SGHAT and CDR2 FQNNGV. CDR3 protein: CASSLDRGVSEQYF. In DNA form, the CDR3 reads TGTGCCAGCAGCTTAGACAGGGGCGTTTCCGAGCAGTACTTC.

V and J are TRBV2 and TRBJ2-1; 9 nucleotides align to TRBD2. The CDR3 loop spans 16 amino acids. After removal of 2 bases from V and 5 bases from J, the junction contained 7 bases not matched to a gene. Per germline, CDR1 SNHLY and CDR2 FYNNEI. The CDR3 spells CASSERLAGFDNEQFF. CDR3 sequence (DNA): TGTGCCAGCAGTGAACGCCTAGCGGGATTTGACAATGAGCAGTTCTTC.

This clone was found once. This CDR3 is also generated by other DNA sequences in the sample. The chain uses TRBV10-1 and TRBJ2-3, with TRBD1 as a possible D gene (5 bases). Trimming shortened V by 3 bases and J by 0 bases, and 7 bases separated the two germline ends. The CDR3 runs to 14 residues. The germline V gene encodes CDR1 WNHNN and CDR2 SYGVQD (reference sequence). The CDR3 loop reads CASSEGASTDTQYF. CDR3 DNA: TGCGCCAGCAGTGAAGGGGCTAGCACAGATACGCAGTATTTT.

This chain uses TRBV5-1 with TRBJ2-5; 7 positions match TRBD2. With 2 bases clipped from V and 0 bases from J, the junction kept 10 bases outside the gene matches. There are 17 residues in the CDR3. CDR1 is SGHRS, CDR2 YFSETQ, per germline. CDR3 residues: CASSFMGGERHQETQYF. CDR3 in DNA: TGCGCCAGCAGCTTTATGGGGGGGGAGAGGCACCAAGAGACCCAGTACTTC.

This chain uses TRBV28 with TRBJ2-7; D possibly corresponds to TRBD1 (6 bases). Trimming left V 10 bases short and J 4 bases short, with 23 bases between. Germline assignment: CDR1 MDHEN and CDR2 SYDVKM. The CDR3 is 15 amino acids. The CDR3: CAINREYPSSYEQYF. The CDR3 DNA reads as TGTGCCATCAACAGGGAATATCCCTCGTCGTACGAGCAGTACTTC.

This clone was picked up one time. The chain joins TRBV27 to TRBJ2-2; 11 nucleotides align to TRBD2. The germline gives CDR1 MNHEY, CDR2 SMNVEV (reference sequence). V lost 3 bases, J lost 4 bases, and 4 bases stayed unmatched. The CDR3 extends over 16 amino acids. This CDR3 is CASSFRTSGGTGELFF. DNA of the CDR3: TGTGCCAGCAGTTTTCGAACTAGCGGGGGCACCGGGGAGCTGTTTTTT.

This sequence joins TRBV24-1 and TRBJ1-2; 7 bases line up with TRBD1. The CDR3 covers 13 residues. Germline values: CDR1 KGHDR, CDR2 SFDVKD. The ends lost 9 bases at V and 6 bases at J; junction bases unmatched: 9. CDR3 protein: CATSGDRANGYTF. CDR3 DNA: TGTGCCACCTCAGGAGACAGGGCTAATGGCTACACCTTC.

CDR3 DNA: TGTGCCAGTACCCTAGGGGATGTTATGGTTAATGAGCAGTTCTTC. Residues: CASTLGDVMVNEQFF. The chain links TRBV19 to TRBJ2-1; perhaps TRBD1 as D (5 bases). This CDR3 is 15 amino acids long. With 7 bases removed from V and 7 bases from J, the gap between germline ends came to 20 bases. Germline CDR1 is LNHDA and CDR2 is SQIVND (reference sequence).

The V gene is TRBV6-4, the J gene TRBJ2-7; unclear D gene. The CDR3 runs 13 residues. Trimming left V 2 bases short and J 6 bases short, with 11 bases between. Germline CDR1 MRHNA, CDR2 SNTAGT. The CDR3 bases are TGTGCCAGCAGTGACGTTGTCGGGTCCGAGCAGTACTTC. It translates to CASSDVVGSEQYF.

V usage is TRBV19 and J usage is TRBJ1-2; tentative D call: TRBD1 (5 bases). The germline gives CDR1 LNHDA, CDR2 SQIVND (reference sequence). Trimming left V 4 bases short and J 4 bases short, with 16 bases between. The CDR3 sequence is 15 residues long. In DNA form, the CDR3 reads TGTGCCAGTAGTACCCTAGACAGTTTCTTCTATGGCTACACCTTC. Translation gives CASSTLDSFFYGYTF. The full variable domain, in which reference TRBV19 and TRBJ1-2 provide the parts outside the CDR3, is DGGITQSPKYLFRKEGQNVTLSCEQNLNHDAMYWYRQDPGQGLRLIYYSQIVNDFQKGDIAEGYSVSREKKESFPLTVTSAQKNPTAFYLCASSTLDSFFYGYTFGSGTRLTVV.

The CDR3 here is CASSQTRGLAGNNEQFF. The CDR3 coding sequence is TGTGCCAGCAGCCAAACCCGCGGACTAGCGGGAAACAATGAGCAGTTCTTC. The chain recombines TRBV3-1 (or the pseudogene TRBV3-2) with TRBJ2-1, with 12 bases aligning to TRBD2. The CDR3 runs to 17 residues. V lost 2 bases, J lost 5 bases, and 7 bases stayed unmatched. The germline V gene encodes CDR1 LGHDT and CDR2 YNNKEL (reference sequence).

The CDR3 DNA sequence: TGTGCTAGTGGTTTATGGGACAGGAGTAATTCACCCCTCCACTTT. Amino acids: CASGLWDRSNSPLHF. V gene TRBV12-5 combines with J gene TRBJ1-6; TRBD1 matches 8 bases. V lost 3 bases and J lost 6; bases outside the gene matches: 4. Germline loops: CDR1 LGHNT, CDR2 FRNRAP. The CDR3 is 15 residues long.

The chain links TRBV11-3 to TRBJ2-1; 11 bases agree with TRBD2. Germline trimming cut 4 bases from V and 0 bases from J; bases unmatched to any gene: 11. The CDR3 runs to 19 residues. Germline CDR1 and CDR2: SGHNT and YENEEA. The CDR3 protein is CASSSRTSGPWDSYNEQFF. In DNA, the CDR3 is TGTGCCAGCAGCTCGCGGACTAGCGGGCCATGGGACTCCTACAATGAGCAGTTCTTC.

The chain combines TRBV15 with TRBJ2-7, with TRBD2 matching over 7 bases. CDR1 and CDR2 from the germline V gene are LNHNV and YYDKDF (reference sequence). V gave up 0 bases and J gave up 3 bases; unmatched junction bases: 2. The CDR3 is 14 amino acids. This CDR3 reads CATSRERDYYEQYF. The CDR3 DNA sequence: TGTGCCACCAGCAGAGAGCGGGACTACTACGAGCAGTACTTC.

The chain couples TRBV5-1 to TRBJ2-1; D remains unclear. Looked up from germline, CDR1 is SGHRS and CDR2 is YFSETQ. This CDR3 has 13 residues. Trimming took off 4 bases at V and 8 bases at J, with 13 bases between the two ends. For the CDR3, the DNA is TGCGCCAGCAGCAGAAGTCTGACTTATGAGCAGTTCTTC. Translating it yields CASSRSLTYEQFF. The full variable domain, its missing parts supplied by reference TRBV5-1 and TRBJ2-1, is KAGVTQTPRYLIKTRGQQVTLSCSPISGHRSVSWYQQTPGQGLQFLFEYFSETQRNKGNFPGRFSGRQFSNSRSEMNVSTLELGDSALYLCASSRSLTYEQFFGPGTRLTVL.

V is TRBV6-6 and J is TRBJ1-3; 8 nucleotides line up with TRBD1. Per the germline V gene, CDR1 is MNHNY and CDR2 is SVGAGI (reference sequence). The CDR3 totals 12 residues. Unmatched junction bases numbered 1, after V lost 10 bases and J lost 2 bases. The CDR3 here is CATRGPGNTIYF. The DNA for the CDR3 is TGTGCCACCAGGGGGCCTGGAAACACCATATATTTT.

The chain has TRBV15 and TRBJ2-7; D perhaps matches TRBD2 (6 bases). The CDR3 sequence is 14 residues long. Germline CDR1 reads LNHNV; CDR2 reads YYDKDF (reference sequence). V gave up 1 base and J gave up 2 bases, with 9 bases separating them. The CDR3 reads CATSRGEVTYEQYF. The CDR3 DNA reads as TGTGCCACCAGCAGAGGGGAGGTTACCTACGAGCAGTACTTC. Together with reference TRBV15 and TRBJ2-7, the CDR3 gives the full variable domain: DAMVIQNPRYQVTQFGKPVTLSCSQTLNHNVMYWYQQKSSQAPKLLFHYYDKDFNNEADTPDNFQSRRPNTSFCFLDIRSPGLGDTAMYLCATSRGEVTYEQYFGPGTRLTVT.